Sequencing of this T cell receptor beta chain was carried out in a study of tumor and adjacent non-tumor tissue in lung cancer. Background on the study: The cohort had 12 to 13 adenocarcinoma, a couple of squamous cell and 1 small cell patients. On average, productive TCRbeta reads reached roughly 4 million per sample. General observations from the study: Top 100 clones took a larger repertoire share in normal lung. Significantly higher TCR diversity was found in tumor than normal lung.

To note about this clonotype: Its matching antigen is unknown.

TCRbeta libraries were built with three rounds of nested PCR, modified from ARM-PCR. TCRdb used MiXCR to reprocess the multiplex PCR reads, holding one entry per CDR3 protein. The sample contains fewer than 100,000 distinct CDR3 sequences, 76% of which appear only once. The CDR3 is 13 amino acids. The V end was cut by 4 bases, the J end by 3 bases, with 10 bases between. Germline-derived CDR1 and CDR2 are SQVTM and ANQGSEA. RNA was extracted from bulk tissue without any cell sorting. More than 3 cm separated this lung sample from the edge of the tumor. J is TRBJ1-3 and V is TRBV29-1; D is perhaps TRBD1 (6 bases). Sequences were obtained from distant non-tumor lung tissue. The receptor was derived from a woman aged 45-65 years with non-small cell lung cancer. The CDR3 protein is CSVVGQNGNTIYF. CDR3 DNA sequence: TGCAGCGTTGTAGGACAGAATGGAAACACCATATATTTT.